This T cell receptor (beta chain) was observed in a study of cytomegalovirus exposure and HLA in healthy donors (dated by TCRdb to the late 2010s). About the full investigation: According to an earlier analysis of 450 to 650 of the donors, about 179 million T cells yielded 117 million unique TCR beta sequences and about 300 Gb of sequence data. An early release covering roughly 600 HLA-typed donors comprised 250 to 350 gigabases of sequencing data and approximately 80 million unique TCR sequences. Among the roughly 390 genotyped donors, approximately 81% belonged to the genetic ancestry cluster associated with self-reported Caucasian donors. The study aimed to test whether cataloging public T cell receptors could reveal signatures of past pathogen exposure. The T cell repertoires of roughly 660 subjects were profiled by immunosequencing and related to cytomegalovirus serostatus. Besides the first cohort of roughly 700 subjects, a separate validation cohort made up of 90 to 150 different subjects was used. The study combined high-throughput TCR immunosequencing, statistical association of individual TCRs with disease status, and machine learning to predict cytomegalovirus infection status. In a later analysis, previously published TCR beta repertoires from several hundred donors were re-analyzed and high-resolution HLA genotyping was added so that TCR occurrence patterns could be studied. The later analysis used no new phenotypic data to find candidate immune exposures, relying instead on TCR beta sequences and their occurrence across donors. An earlier analysis of approximately 580 of the donors used high-throughput TCR beta sequencing to judge whether each TCR beta V gene segment behaved as functional or pseudogenic. Donor age, sex, ethnicity and CMV serostatus were compiled together with the repertoire data. A later genetic analysis used genome-wide SNP genotypes for about 65% of the 666 donors, treating that subset as a discovery cohort. All discovery cohort repertoires had been generated using a single sequencing platform. Class I and class II HLA loci were covered by the typing at four-digit resolution. Typing coverage varied by locus: roughly 629-640 donors for A, B, C, DRB1 and DQB1; 522 for DQA1; approximately 570 for DPA1; around 450 for DPB1. Because of strong linkage in the cohort, four or five DR-DQ haplotypes were treated as single units for association and clustering. Among 350 to 400 genotyped donors of the cohort, an average of around 240,000 unique TCR beta nucleotide sequences were sequenced per donor, around 20% of them non-productive. Study-level results and caveats: About 17 rarely observed V segments, including chromosome 9 orphons, were excluded from the earlier analysis of some 590 of the donors because counts were too low. A later analysis found that HLA-associated TCR beta chains were more clonally expanded and had lower generation probabilities than equally common non-associated chains. According to a later analysis, parvovirus B19, influenza, CMV and Epstein-Barr virus appeared linked to several top co-occurrence clusters. In an earlier analysis of about 600 of the donors, most TCR beta V segments appeared in productive rearrangements about 90% or about 30% of the time, broadly matching IMGT annotations. Specific HLA alleles were associated with roughly 17,000 TCR beta sequences at a false discovery rate of 0.05 in a later analysis. A cluster of highly shared sequence variants was judged likely to represent a technical artifact of the sequencing pipeline. Some IMGT-functional V segments, including TRBV6-2 and TRBV6-3, could not be distinguished by the 87-base-pair reads and were therefore excluded. A later analysis found that most CMV-associated TCR beta chains appeared HLA-restricted, with HLA associations seemingly driven largely by CMV exposure. The presence/absence analyses assumed that sequencing depth was roughly uniform across donors, and that assumption may not be true. Three of the identified cytomegalovirus-associated TCR beta chains were confirmed in vitro to be specific for cytomegalovirus antigens. Compared with the approximately 700-donor mean, donors in an Asian-associated ancestry cluster had fewer N-insertions in productive TCRs, according to a later genetic analysis. Most TCR sequences were seen in very few donors, while some public TCRs were found in many individuals. When HLA alleles, especially DR and DQ, strongly co-occurred, attributing TCR associations to individual alleles was difficult. It was suggested by the authors that the approach could potentially be generalized to other disease states and immunological phenotypes. In the study, approximately 160 TCR beta chains were listed as associated with cytomegalovirus. An association between a missense DCLRE1C variant and V-gene and J-gene trimming of TCR beta chains was found in a later genetic analysis and replicated in an independent cohort. The cohort was sequenced for TCR beta chains only, and without alpha or paired-chain data the features that could be detected were limited. For the cohort, immune exposure information was limited to CMV serostatus. According to a later analysis, TCR association rates differed among HLA loci, with DRB1 alleles showing the most associated TCRs and HLA-C alleles showing the fewest. Linkage disequilibrium might explain the correlated functional status among segregating V segments, but an unknown experimental factor could not be ruled out. A further reported finding was that TCR beta sequences accurately predicted the HLA-A and HLA-B alleles for most subjects in the first cohort. Because HLA typing was missing for some donors at each locus, association tests included only the typed subset. The classifier was reported to diagnose cytomegalovirus status with high specificity and sensitivity in both the original and validation cohorts.

The library was built by means of the immunoSEQ multiplex PCR assay. For the multiplex PCR, a mixture combining 60 forward primers for TCR Vbeta segments and 13 reverse primers for TCR Jbeta segments was used. A multiplex PCR assay on genomic DNA amplified the CDR3 region of rearranged TCR beta genes. On the Illumina HiSeq System, the amplified TCR beta libraries were sequenced as 87-base-pair reads. Regarding the original processing steps: In a later analysis, approximately 74 million unique TCR beta chains were counted across the 500 to 850 repertoires, and roughly 10 million of these chains were shared by at least two donors. Raw reads were error-corrected and collapsed into unique sequences with a nearest-neighbor algorithm that merged closely related sequences to remove PCR and sequencing errors. V, D and J gene segments were assigned by aligning CDR3 sequences to IMGT reference sequences. For a sequence to be retained, a match of at least six nucleotides to both a V gene segment and a J gene segment was required. Rearrangements were classified as productive when the CDR3 lacked stop codons and remained in frame with V and J, and all other rearrangements were classified as non-productive. Following IMGT convention, CDR3 was defined as the stretch from the second conserved V-encoded cysteine up to the conserved J-encoded phenylalanine. In an earlier analysis of more than 550 of the donors, sequences lacking an unambiguous match to a single V gene segment were excluded. An earlier analysis of 587 of the donors classified V segments as functional when productive rearrangements were above 56.7% and as segregating when the standard deviation between donors was above 5%. A statistical classification framework was built for diagnosing cytomegalovirus status from the catalog of TCR beta chain sequences. V and J gene assignment, in a later analysis, came from comparing TCR nucleotide sequences with IMGT/GENE-DB human TR gene sequences. In a later analysis, CDR3 sequences and most-parsimonious VDJ recombination scenarios were assigned using the TCRdist pipeline. In a later analysis, each TCR beta chain was defined by its CDR3 amino acid sequence together with its V-gene family, and reads lacking a unique V-gene family were excluded. In a later analysis, 450 to 600 highly shared, low-generation-probability nucleotide sequences were removed to address suspected cross-contamination and a sequencing artifact. In a later analysis, a clonal expansion index for each public chain was calculated from normalized within-repertoire ranks of inferred template counts. Generation probabilities in a later analysis came from a VDJ recombination model fitted to out-of-frame rearrangements, and those results were checked against IGoR. In a later analysis, hypergeometric tests were used to score TCR-TCR, TCR-HLA and TCR-CMV co-occurrence, with a repertoire-size bias correction applied to TCR pairs. False discovery rates were estimated in a later analysis by permuting HLA or CMV assignments 20 times. In a later analysis, co-occurring TCRs were grouped using DBSCAN, with TCRdist sequence similarity added in when clustering inside HLA-allele-positive subsets. Repertoires with fewer than 30,000 or more than 120,000 public chains were left out of co-occurrence clustering, as were about 5 repertoires with anomalous nucleotide sharing. As stored in TCRdb, this immuneACCESS dataset retains in-frame rearrangements with V and J assigned. A fraction of the clones does not appear; measured against another copy, unresolved V genes explain less than half of the discrepancy, and the remainder lacks a known reason. That table supplies the V and J calls and clone size; D and trimming were determined from the DNA. The sample profile shows 70,000 to 80,000 clones; almost 85% of them were found once. Together, the top ten hold roughly 2% of the sample.

The CDR3 spans 13 residues, from the cysteine through the phenylalanine. The DNA shown is the 39-base CDR3, in frame from base 1. Trimming takes 4 bases from V and 3 bases from J, and the germline ends sit 8 bases apart. CDR1 LNHDA and CDR2 SQIVND were looked up in the germline V gene (reference sequence). In total, approximately 700 healthy bone marrow donors made up the cohort. At the time of sampling, every cohort member was nominally healthy, though immune exposures that went unrecorded were likely present. The donor tested CMV seronegative and was one of the 352 seronegative cohort members. Every donor gave a peripheral blood sample, and the peripheral blood mononuclear cells from that sample were used for TCR beta sequencing. Genomic DNA extraction from the blood cell samples was performed with the Qiagen DNeasy Blood Extraction Kit. On this clone itself: Its antigen is still unknown. There are no base qualities to consult, and no much larger clone falls within one base.

The TCR sequence derives from a man aged 18 to 29 in good health and CMV-seronegative. The rearrangement combines TRBV19 with TRBJ2-3, with the identity of the D gene unclear. Sequenced sample: PBMCs. The CDR3 is CASSSQLTDTQYF. The DNA sequence is TGTGCCAGTAGTAGCCAGTTGACAGATACGCAGTATTTT. Extended through the reference TRBV19 and TRBJ2-3 proteins, this CDR3 yields the full variable domain: DGGITQSPKYLFRKEGQNVTLSCEQNLNHDAMYWYRQDPGQGLRLIYYSQIVNDFQKGDIAEGYSVSREKKESFPLTVTSAQKNPTAFYLCASSSQLTDTQYFGPGTRLTVL.